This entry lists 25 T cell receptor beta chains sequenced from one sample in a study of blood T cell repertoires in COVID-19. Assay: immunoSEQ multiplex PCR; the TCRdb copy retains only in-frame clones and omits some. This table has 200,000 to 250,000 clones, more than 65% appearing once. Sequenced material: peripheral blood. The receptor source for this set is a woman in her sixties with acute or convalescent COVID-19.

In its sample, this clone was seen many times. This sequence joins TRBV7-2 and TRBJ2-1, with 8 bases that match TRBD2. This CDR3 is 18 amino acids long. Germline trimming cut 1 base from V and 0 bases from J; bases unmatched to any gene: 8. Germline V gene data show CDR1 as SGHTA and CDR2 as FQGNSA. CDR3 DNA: TGTGCCAGCAGCTTAGGATTTGCGGGGGGAAGCTCCTACAATGAGCAGTTCTTC. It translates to CASSLGFAGGSSYNEQFF.

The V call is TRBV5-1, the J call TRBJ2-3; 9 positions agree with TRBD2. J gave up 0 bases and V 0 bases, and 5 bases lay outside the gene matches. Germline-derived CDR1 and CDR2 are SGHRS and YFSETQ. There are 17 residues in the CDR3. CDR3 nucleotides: TGCGCCAGCAGCTTGGGGCTAGCGGGGACTAGCACAGATACGCAGTATTTT. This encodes CASSLGLAGTSTDTQYF.

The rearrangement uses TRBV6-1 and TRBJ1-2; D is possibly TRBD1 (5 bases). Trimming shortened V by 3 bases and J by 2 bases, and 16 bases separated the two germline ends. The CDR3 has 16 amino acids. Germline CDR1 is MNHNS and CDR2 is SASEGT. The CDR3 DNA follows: TGTGCCAGCAGTGACAATGGAGTCGGGGGAAACTATGGCTACACCTTC. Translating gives CASSDNGVGGNYGYTF.

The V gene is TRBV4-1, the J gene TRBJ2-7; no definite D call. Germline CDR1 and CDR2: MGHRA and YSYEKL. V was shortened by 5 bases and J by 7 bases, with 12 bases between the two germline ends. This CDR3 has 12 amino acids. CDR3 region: CASSSFLGEQYF. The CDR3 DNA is TGCGCCAGCAGCTCCTTCCTAGGAGAGCAGTACTTC.

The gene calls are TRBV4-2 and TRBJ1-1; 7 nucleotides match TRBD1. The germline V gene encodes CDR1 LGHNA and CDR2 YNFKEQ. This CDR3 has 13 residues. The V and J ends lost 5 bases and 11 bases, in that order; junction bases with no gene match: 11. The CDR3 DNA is TGTGCCAGCAGCGGCAGAGCAGGGGGTGAGGCTTTCTTT. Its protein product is CASSGRAGGEAFF.

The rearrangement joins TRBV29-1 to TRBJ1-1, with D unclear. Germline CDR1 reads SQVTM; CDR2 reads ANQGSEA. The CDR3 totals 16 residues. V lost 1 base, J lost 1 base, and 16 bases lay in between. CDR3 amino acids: CSVEVRSRGRNTEAFF. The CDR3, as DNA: TGCAGCGTTGAAGTTCGGAGTCGGGGAAGGAACACTGAAGCTTTCTTT. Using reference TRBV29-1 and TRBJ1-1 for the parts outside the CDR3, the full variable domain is SAVISQKPSRDICQRGTSLTIQCQVDSQVTMMFWYRQQPGQSLTLIATANQGSEATYESGFVIDKFPISRPNLTFSTLTVSNMSPEDSSIYLCSVEVRSRGRNTEAFFGQGTRLTVV.

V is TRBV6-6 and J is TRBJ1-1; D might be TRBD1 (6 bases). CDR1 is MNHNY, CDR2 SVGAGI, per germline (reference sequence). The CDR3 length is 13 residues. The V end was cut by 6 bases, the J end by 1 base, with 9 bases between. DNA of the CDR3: TGTGCCAGCAGGGGACAAACGAACACTGAAGCTTTCTTT. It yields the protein CASRGQTNTEAFF.

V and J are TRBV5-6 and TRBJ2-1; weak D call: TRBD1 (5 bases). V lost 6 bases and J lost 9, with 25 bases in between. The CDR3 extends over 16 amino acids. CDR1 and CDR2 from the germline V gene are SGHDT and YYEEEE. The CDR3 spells CASTPMPDSIKGEQFF. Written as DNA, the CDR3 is TGTGCCAGCACCCCCATGCCCGACAGTATAAAGGGTGAGCAGTTCTTC.

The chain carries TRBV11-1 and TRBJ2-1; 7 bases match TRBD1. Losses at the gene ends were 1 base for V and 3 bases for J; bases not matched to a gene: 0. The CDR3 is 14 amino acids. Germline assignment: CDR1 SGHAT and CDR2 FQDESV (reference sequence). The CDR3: CASSLGDSYNEQFF. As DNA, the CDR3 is TGTGCCAGCAGCTTAGGGGACAGCTACAATGAGCAGTTCTTC.

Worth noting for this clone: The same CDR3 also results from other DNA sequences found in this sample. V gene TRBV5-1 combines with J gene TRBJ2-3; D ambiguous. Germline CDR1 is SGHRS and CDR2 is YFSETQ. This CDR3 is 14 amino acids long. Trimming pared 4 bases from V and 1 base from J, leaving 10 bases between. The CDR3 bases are TGCGCCAGCAGCCCTCAAGGAGGCACAGATACGCAGTATTTT. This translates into CASSPQGGTDTQYF.

This CDR3 is CASSPSGTGYYEQYF. For the CDR3, the DNA is TGTGCCAGCAGCCCATCCGGGACAGGGTACTACGAGCAGTACTTC. The rearrangement joins TRBV3-1 (or the pseudogene TRBV3-2) to TRBJ2-7, with TRBD1 matching 9 bases. CDR3 length: 15 amino acids. Germline CDR1 and CDR2: LGHDT and YNNKEL (reference sequence). The V and J ends lost 4 bases and 3 bases, in that order; junction bases with no gene match: 7.

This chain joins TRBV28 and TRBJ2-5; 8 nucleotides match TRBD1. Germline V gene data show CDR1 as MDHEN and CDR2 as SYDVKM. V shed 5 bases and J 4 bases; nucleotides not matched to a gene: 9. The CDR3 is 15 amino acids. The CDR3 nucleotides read TGTGCCAGCAGTCCTTCGACAGGGGCCCCAGAGACCCAGTACTTC. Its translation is CASSPSTGAPETQYF. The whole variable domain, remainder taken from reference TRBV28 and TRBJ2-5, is DVKVTQSSRYLVKRTGEKVFLECVQDMDHENMFWYRQDPGLGLRLIYFSYDVKMKEKGDIPEGYSVSREKKERFSLILESASTNQTSMYLCASSPSTGAPETQYFGPGTRLLVL.

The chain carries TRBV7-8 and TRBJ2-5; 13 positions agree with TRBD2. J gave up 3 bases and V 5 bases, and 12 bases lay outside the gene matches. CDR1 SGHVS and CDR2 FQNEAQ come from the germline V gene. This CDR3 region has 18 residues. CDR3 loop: CASSLPTSGGYIKETQYF. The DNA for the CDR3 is TGTGCCAGCAGCCTTCCGACTAGCGGGGGGTACATTAAAGAGACCCAGTACTTC.

The CDR3 loop is CASSPPTGGPSPLHF. DNA for the CDR3: TGTGCCAGCAGTCCCCCAACAGGGGGCCCCTCACCCCTCCACTTT. This sequence joins TRBV28 and TRBJ1-6; 9 bases align to TRBD1. The CDR3 length is 15 residues. CDR1 and CDR2 (germline): MDHEN, SYDVKM. After removal of 5 bases from V and 10 bases from J, the junction contained 9 bases not matched to a gene.

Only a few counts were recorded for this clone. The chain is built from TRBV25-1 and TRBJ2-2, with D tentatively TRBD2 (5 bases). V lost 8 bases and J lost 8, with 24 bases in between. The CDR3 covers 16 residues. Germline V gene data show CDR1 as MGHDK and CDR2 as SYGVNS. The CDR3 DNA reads TGTGCCAGCGAGGCATTGGGGTCCAAGAGGGAAGGGGAGCTGTTTTTT. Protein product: CASEALGSKREGELFF.

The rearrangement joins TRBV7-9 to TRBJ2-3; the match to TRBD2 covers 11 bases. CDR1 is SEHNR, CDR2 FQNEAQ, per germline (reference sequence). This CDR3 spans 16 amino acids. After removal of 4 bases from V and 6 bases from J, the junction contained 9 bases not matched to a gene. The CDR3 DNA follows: TGTGCCAGCAGCTCAATTAGCGGGGGGGCCACGGATACGCAGTATTTT. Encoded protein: CASSSISGGATDTQYF.

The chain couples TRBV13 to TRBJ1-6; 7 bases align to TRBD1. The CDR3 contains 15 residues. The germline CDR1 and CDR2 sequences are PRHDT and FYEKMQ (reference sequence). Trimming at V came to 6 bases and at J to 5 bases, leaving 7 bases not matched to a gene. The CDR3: CASRTGIPHNSPLHF. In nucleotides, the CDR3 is TGTGCCAGCAGGACAGGGATCCCTCATAATTCACCCCTCCACTTT.

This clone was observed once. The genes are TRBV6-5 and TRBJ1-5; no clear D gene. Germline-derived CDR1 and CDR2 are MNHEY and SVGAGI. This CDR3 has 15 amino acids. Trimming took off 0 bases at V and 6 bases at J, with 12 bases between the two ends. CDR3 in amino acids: CASSYSEGAGQPQHF. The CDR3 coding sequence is TGTGCCAGCAGTTACTCGGAGGGCGCAGGTCAGCCCCAGCATTTT.

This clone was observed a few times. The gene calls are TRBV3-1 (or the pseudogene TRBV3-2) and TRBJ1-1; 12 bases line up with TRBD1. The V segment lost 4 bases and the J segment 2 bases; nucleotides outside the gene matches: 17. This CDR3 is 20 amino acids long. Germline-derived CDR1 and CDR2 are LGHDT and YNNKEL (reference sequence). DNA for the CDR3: TGTGCCAGCAGCCTAAAAATTAGGGACAGGGGGCGCCGCGGTAACACTGAAGCTTTCTTT. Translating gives CASSLKIRDRGRRGNTEAFF.

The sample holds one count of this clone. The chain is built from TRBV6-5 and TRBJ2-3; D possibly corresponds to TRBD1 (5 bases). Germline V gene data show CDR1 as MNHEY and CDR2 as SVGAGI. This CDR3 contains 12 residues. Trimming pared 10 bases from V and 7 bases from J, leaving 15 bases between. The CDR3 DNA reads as TGTGCCACCATCTCAGGGTTGAATACGCAGTATTTT. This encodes CATISGLNTQYF.

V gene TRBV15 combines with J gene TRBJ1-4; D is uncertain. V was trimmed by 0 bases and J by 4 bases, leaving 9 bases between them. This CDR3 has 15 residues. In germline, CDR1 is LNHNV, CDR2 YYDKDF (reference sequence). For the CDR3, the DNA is TGTGCCACCAGCAGAGATTATAGTATTAATGAAAAACTGTTTTTT. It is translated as CATSRDYSINEKLFF.

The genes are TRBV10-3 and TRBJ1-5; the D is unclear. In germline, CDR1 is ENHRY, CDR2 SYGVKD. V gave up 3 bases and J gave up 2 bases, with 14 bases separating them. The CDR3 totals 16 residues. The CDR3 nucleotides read TGTGCCATCAGTGACCCGGGGTTGGTCGGCAATCAGCCCCAGCATTTT. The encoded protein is CAISDPGLVGNQPQHF.

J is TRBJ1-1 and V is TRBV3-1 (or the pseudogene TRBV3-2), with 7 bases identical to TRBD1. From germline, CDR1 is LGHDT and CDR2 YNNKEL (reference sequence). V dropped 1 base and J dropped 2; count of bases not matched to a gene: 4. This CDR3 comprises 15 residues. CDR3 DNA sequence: TGTGCCAGCAGCCAAGGTGCAGGGGGAAACACTGAAGCTTTCTTT. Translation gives CASSQGAGGNTEAFF.

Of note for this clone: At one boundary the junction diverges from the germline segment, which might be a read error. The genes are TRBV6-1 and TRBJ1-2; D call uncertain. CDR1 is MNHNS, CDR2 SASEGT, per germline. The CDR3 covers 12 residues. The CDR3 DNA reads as TGTGCCAGCAGCGAAGGGCGGGGAGGCTACACCTTC. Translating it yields CASSEGRGGYTF.

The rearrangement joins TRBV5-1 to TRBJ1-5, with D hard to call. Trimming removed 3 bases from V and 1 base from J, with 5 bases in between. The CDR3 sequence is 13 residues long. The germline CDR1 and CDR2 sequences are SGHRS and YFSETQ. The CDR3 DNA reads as TGCGCCAGCAGCTCAGGAAGCAATCAGCCCCAGCATTTT. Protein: CASSSGSNQPQHF. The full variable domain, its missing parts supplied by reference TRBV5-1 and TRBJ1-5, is KAGVTQTPRYLIKTRGQQVTLSCSPISGHRSVSWYQQTPGQGLQFLFEYFSETQRNKGNFPGRFSGRQFSNSRSEMNVSTLELGDSALYLCASSSGSNQPQHFGDGTRLSIL.